These 22 T cell receptor beta chains share one sample of origin, sequenced in a study of T cells in Graves' hyperthyroidism and ophthalmopathy. Amplification of TCR beta CDR3 regions used RNA as the template. TCR CDR3 regions were first amplified by RT-PCR with HTBI primers. MiXCR, applied by TCRdb to the multiplex PCR reads, yields one record per CDR3 protein. Here the sample spans fewer than 750,000 distinct CDR3 sequences, approximately 15% being singletons. The sequencing sample was made of blood. The receptors stem from a woman between 45 and 60 years old with Graves' ophthalmopathy.

This clonotype was seen ten or more times. The rearrangement joins TRBV6-2 or TRBV6-3 to TRBJ2-7; 7 nucleotides align to TRBD2. This CDR3 is 14 amino acids long. J was trimmed by 5 bases and V by 2 bases; bases with no gene match: 6. Germline assignment: CDR1 MNHEY and CDR2 SVGEGT. Written as DNA, the CDR3 is TGTGCCAGCAGTTACAGGCTAGCGGCCAACGAGCAGTACTTC. It encodes CASSYRLAANEQYF.

This clonotype was detected many times. The J gene is TRBJ1-5, the V gene TRBV5-1, with D perhaps matching TRBD1 (6 bases). V shed 0 bases and J shed 8 bases, with 12 bases lying between them. CDR3 length equals 14 residues. Germline V gives CDR1 SGHRS, CDR2 YFSETQ. CDR3 nucleotide sequence: TGCGCCAGCAGCTTGGGGGGGGGCCAAAAGCCCCAGCATTTT. Amino acid sequence: CASSLGGGQKPQHF.

The V call is TRBV4-3, the J call TRBJ2-2; D is possibly TRBD1 or TRBD2 (5 bases each). V lost 3 bases, J lost 0 bases, and 14 bases lay in between. Germline V gene data show CDR1 as LGHNA and CDR2 as YSLEER. The CDR3 extends over 17 amino acids. CDR3 sequence: CASSHTPGQANTGELFF. The CDR3 nucleotides are TGCGCCAGCAGCCATACCCCGGGGCAGGCGAACACCGGGGAGCTGTTTTTT.

This sequence joins TRBV19 and TRBJ1-2, with D hard to call. Per the germline V gene, CDR1 is LNHDA and CDR2 is SQIVND (reference sequence). The CDR3 totals 15 residues. The V and J ends lost 0 bases and 5 bases respectively, with 13 bases between them. The CDR3: CASSIDPRKTYGYTF. The CDR3 bases are TGTGCCAGTAGTATAGATCCCAGGAAGACGTATGGCTACACCTTC.

This clonotype was found many times. The chain recombines TRBV19 with TRBJ2-7, with 8 bases lining up with TRBD2. The germline gives CDR1 LNHDA, CDR2 SQIVND (reference sequence). Germline trimming cut 5 bases from V and 1 base from J; bases unmatched to any gene: 4. CDR3 length: 14 amino acids. CDR3 DNA: TGTGCCAGTAGTGATAGCGGGACTTCCTACGAGCAGTACTTC. Residues: CASSDSGTSYEQYF. Supplemented by reference TRBV19 and TRBJ2-7, the full variable domain reads DGGITQSPKYLFRKEGQNVTLSCEQNLNHDAMYWYRQDPGQGLRLIYYSQIVNDFQKGDIAEGYSVSREKKESFPLTVTSAQKNPTAFYLCASSDSGTSYEQYFGPGTRLTVT.

This clonotype was found many times. The chain employs TRBV3-2 and TRBJ1-2; the table gives TRBD1 as D, unverified against the DNA. TRBV3-2 is recorded as a pseudogene. This CDR3 has 15 residues. The CDR3 nucleotides are TGTGCCAGCAGCCAAGATTGGGGCCAGAACTATGGCTACACCTTC. It encodes CASSQDWGQNYGYTF.

The chain is built from TRBV4-2 and TRBJ1-1; weak D call: TRBD1 (5 bases). The length of the CDR3 is 14 residues. The V end was cut by 4 bases, the J end by 2 bases, with 11 bases between. Germline lookup yields CDR1 LGHNA and CDR2 YNFKEQ. CDR3 in DNA: TGTGCCAGCAGCCCGACAGCGGGAAACACTGAAGCTTTCTTT. Residues: CASSPTAGNTEAFF.

This clonotype was seen ten or more times. This chain connects TRBV6-5 to TRBJ2-5; TRBD1 agrees at 7 bases. Trimming removed 0 bases from V and 1 base from J; junction bases left unmatched: 2. Germline CDR1 reads MNHEY; CDR2 reads SVGAGI. The CDR3 runs to 15 residues. CDR3 amino acids: CASSYSGTVQETQYF. The CDR3 DNA is TGTGCCAGCAGTTACTCGGGGACAGTCCAAGAGACCCAGTACTTC.

Note on this clonotype: An end of the junction differs from the germline gene, which may be a read error. This chain uses TRBV5-6 with TRBJ2-1; 12 nucleotides line up with TRBD1. CDR1 is SGHDT, CDR2 YYEEEE, per germline. The CDR3 length is 16 residues. The CDR3, as DNA: TGTGCCAGCAACTTGGCAGGGACAGGGGGCGCGGATGAGCAGTTCTTC. It translates to CASNLAGTGGADEQFF.

This clonotype was seen repeatedly, ten times or more. The V gene is TRBV18, the J gene TRBJ2-7, with D perhaps TRBD2 (5 bases). V gave up 8 bases and J gave up 3 bases, with 14 bases separating them. The CDR3 covers 13 residues. CDR1 and CDR2 from the germline V gene are KGHSH and LQKENI. In DNA, the CDR3 is TGTGCCAGCAGCCCGCCTGCGGGCTACGAGCAGTACTTC. Translation gives CASSPPAGYEQYF.

This clonotype came up many times. The chain is built from TRBV20-1 and TRBJ2-7; 8 nucleotides align to TRBD2. This CDR3 comprises 14 residues. Trimming removed 2 bases from V and 5 bases from J; junction bases left unmatched: 8. The germline V gene has CDR1 DFQATT and CDR2 SNEGSKA (reference sequence). The CDR3 region has the DNA TGCAGTGCTAGAAAAAGCGGGAGAAGGGACGAGCAGTACTTC. Residues: CSARKSGRRDEQYF.

This clonotype occurred many times. The chain couples TRBV5-1 to TRBJ2-2; TRBD2 is a possible D gene (5 bases). Germline assignment: CDR1 SGHRS and CDR2 YFSETQ. V dropped 1 base and J dropped 3 bases, with 13 bases sitting between them. This CDR3 is 16 amino acids long. CDR3 amino acids: CASSLRGNGDTGELFF. The CDR3 DNA reads as TGCGCCAGCAGCTTGCGGGGTAATGGGGACACCGGGGAGCTGTTTTTT.

There are many counts of this clonotype. This rearrangement joins TRBV28 to TRBJ1-6; 8 nucleotides match TRBD1. V dropped 6 bases and J dropped 7; count of bases not matched to a gene: 2. CDR3 length: 13 amino acids. CDR1 is MDHEN, CDR2 SYDVKM, per germline. For the CDR3, the DNA is TGTGCCAGCAGCCGGACAGGGAATTCACCCCTCCACTTT. Its protein product is CASSRTGNSPLHF.

This clonotype turned up a few times. The chain is built from TRBV2 and TRBJ2-7; TRBD2 might be the D (6 bases). V lost 4 bases and J lost 0, with 7 bases in between. Germline values: CDR1 SNHLY, CDR2 FYNNEI. The CDR3 consists of 13 residues. Here the CDR3 DNA reads TGTGCCAGCAGTGGGGGGGACTCCTACGAGCAGTACTTC. Amino acids: CASSGGDSYEQYF.

This clonotype has ten or more counts. The chain recombines TRBV20-1 with TRBJ2-1; 7 nucleotides line up with TRBD2. Looked up from germline, CDR1 is DFQATT and CDR2 is SNEGSKA (reference sequence). The CDR3 extends over 16 amino acids. With V trimmed by 0 bases and J by 7 bases, 12 bases remained unmatched. CDR3 in DNA: TGCAGTGCTAGAGATATTCGGGGAGGGGTGGCAAATGAGCAGTTCTTC. Its protein is CSARDIRGGVANEQFF.

This chain joins TRBV20-1 and TRBJ2-1, with D possibly matching TRBD2 (6 bases). This CDR3 is built from 12 residues. In germline, CDR1 is DFQATT, CDR2 SNEGSKA (reference sequence). Trimming cost V 1 base and J 12 bases, with 13 bases left between them. CDR3 sequence: CSARGMRDWQFF. The CDR3 coding sequence is TGCAGTGCTAGAGGGATGCGGGATTGGCAGTTCTTC.

The chain is built from TRBV19 and TRBJ1-2, with 9 bases fitting TRBD1. The germline gives CDR1 LNHDA, CDR2 SQIVND (reference sequence). V was pared by 4 bases and J by 7 bases, with 7 bases of the junction left unmatched. CDR3 length: 14 amino acids. The CDR3 spells CASSTGTGSGGYTF. CDR3 nucleotides: TGTGCCAGTAGTACCGGGACAGGGTCGGGTGGCTACACCTTC.

This clonotype has a handful of counts. The chain employs TRBV20-1 and TRBJ2-7; D is possibly TRBD1 (6 bases). With 3 bases removed from V and 2 bases from J, the gap between germline ends came to 14 bases. The CDR3 sequence is 14 residues long. Germline assignment: CDR1 DFQATT and CDR2 SNEGSKA (reference sequence). The CDR3 reads CSASRLRQAYEQYF. The CDR3 DNA follows: TGCAGTGCTAGCCGGTTAAGACAGGCCTACGAGCAGTACTTC.

This clonotype occurred a few times. The chain recombines TRBV12-3 or TRBV12-4 with TRBJ1-5; D is unresolved. The CDR3 totals 13 residues. The V and J ends lost 2 bases and 9 bases respectively, with 11 bases between them. The CDR3 sequence: CASSLNSPAPQHF. The CDR3 nucleotides are TGTGCCAGCAGTTTAAACAGTCCAGCGCCCCAGCATTTT.

This clonotype was seen many times. The CDR3 DNA reads TGCAGCGTTCTAGACGAGGGGGATACGCAGTATTTT. It yields the protein CSVLDEGDTQYF. This chain joins TRBV29-1 and TRBJ2-3; D may be TRBD1 or TRBD2 (5 bases each). This CDR3 contains 12 residues. Per the germline V gene, CDR1 is SQVTM and CDR2 is ANQGSEA. V lost 5 bases and J lost 6, with 12 bases in between.

The chain uses TRBV7-9 and TRBJ2-3; TRBD2 matches at 7 bases. The germline V gene encodes CDR1 SEHNR and CDR2 FQNEAQ (reference sequence). V lost 0 bases and J lost 4; bases outside the gene matches: 10. This CDR3 has 17 residues. The CDR3 DNA sequence: TGTGCCAGCAGCTTAGCGGGAGGGCCTTCAGTAGCAGATACGCAGTATTTT. Its protein product is CASSLAGGPSVADTQYF.

The genes are TRBV28 and TRBJ2-2; D call uncertain. CDR3 length: 15 residues. Trimming stripped 8 bases from V and 1 base from J, with 14 bases between. From germline, CDR1 is MDHEN and CDR2 SYDVKM. Here the CDR3 reads CASGPRPMNTGELFF. The CDR3, as DNA: TGTGCCAGCGGCCCCCGACCTATGAACACCGGGGAGCTGTTTTTT.